Here is one TCR beta chain with its context. TCRdb re-called the 5' RACE reads and shows each CDR3 protein once, DNA omitted. The listing contains 500,000 or so distinct CDR3 sequences. This sample is part of a study of T cells expressing NK-cell markers. The origin of this receptor is a man aged 18 to 30 in good health. Sequences were obtained from blood T cells: a sorted CD56 or NKG2C T cell subset, CD4+ or CD8+ T cells, or bulk PBMC T cells (not recorded which).

CDR3 residues: CASSQESRTSGSYEQFF. The chain joins TRBV4-2 to TRBJ2-1; TCRdb's D call, TRBD2, is unchecked because there is no DNA. This CDR3 is built from 17 residues. Germline V gene sequence: CDR1 LGHNA, CDR2 YNFKEQ.